The 16 T cell receptor beta chains below come from one sample, sequenced in a study of early T cells in non-severe SARS-CoV-2 infection. Each CDR3 protein gets one entry after TCRdb re-called the 5' RACE reads with MiXCR. The sample lists some 91,000 distinct CDR3 sequences; roughly 13% were seen once. The sample consisted of whole blood. The source of these receptors is an adult who was a healthcare worker with PCR-confirmed SARS-CoV-2 infection or an uninfected control (not recorded which).

The rearrangement links TRBV5-1 to TRBJ1-6; 8 positions agree with TRBD1. Looked up from germline, CDR1 is SGHRS and CDR2 is YFSETQ. Germline trimming cut 3 bases from V and 10 bases from J; bases unmatched to any gene: 9. The CDR3 sequence is 15 residues long. CDR3 in amino acids: CASSSWTGSNSPLHF. The CDR3 DNA is TGCGCCAGCAGCTCATGGACAGGGTCAAACTCACCCCTCCACTTT.

This clonotype was detected ten times or more. The chain uses TRBV7-9 and TRBJ2-3, with D possibly being TRBD1 or TRBD2 (5 bases each). The CDR3 length is 14 residues. Germline CDR1 is SEHNR and CDR2 is FQNEAQ (reference sequence). V lost 1 base and J 6 bases, leaving 11 bases between the germline ends. CDR3 residues: CASSLGTGGDTQYF. In DNA form, the CDR3 reads TGTGCCAGCAGCTTAGGCACAGGAGGCGATACGCAGTATTTT.

This clonotype was seen many times. As DNA, the CDR3 is TGTGCCAGCAGCCTCGATCCGAACACTGAAGCTTTCTTT. The encoded protein is CASSLDPNTEAFF. The chain is built from TRBV7-9 and TRBJ1-1; no clear D. The CDR3 totals 13 residues. Per germline, CDR1 SEHNR and CDR2 FQNEAQ (reference sequence). The V and J ends lost 5 bases and 1 base respectively, with 8 bases between them. Combining the CDR3 with reference TRBV7-9 and TRBJ1-1 gives the whole variable domain DTGVSQNPRHKITKRGQNVTFRCDPISEHNRLYWYRQTLGQGPEFLTYFQNEAQLEKSRLLSDRFSAERPKGSFSTLEIQRTEQGDSAMYLCASSLDPNTEAFFGQGTRLTVV.

Only a few counts were recorded for this clonotype. The chain combines TRBV10-3 with TRBJ1-1; D is ambiguous. Per germline, CDR1 ENHRY and CDR2 SYGVKD. CDR3 length: 14 amino acids. V was trimmed by 4 bases and J by 4 bases, leaving 13 bases between them. CDR3 nucleotides: TGTGCCATCAGTGTTTTGGGCAGCGGCACTGAAGCTTTCTTT. It yields the protein CAISVLGSGTEAFF.

This chain connects TRBV4-3 to TRBJ1-1; D unclear. Trimming left V 0 bases short and J 2 bases short, with 10 bases between. Germline CDR1 and CDR2: LGHNA and YSLEER. The CDR3 is made up of 15 amino acids. CDR3 region: CASSQDLGVNTEAFF. CDR3 DNA sequence: TGCGCCAGCAGCCAAGATCTTGGAGTTAACACTGAAGCTTTCTTT.

The J gene is TRBJ2-6, the V gene TRBV20-1; tentatively, D is TRBD1 (6 bases). The CDR3 extends over 15 amino acids. Germline values: CDR1 DFQATT, CDR2 SNEGSKA (reference sequence). Trimming removed 3 bases from V and 0 bases from J, with 9 bases in between. As DNA, the CDR3 is TGCAGTGCTAGGGGGGCCGCCTCTGGGGCCAACGTCCTGACTTTC. Encoded protein: CSARGAASGANVLTF.

This clonotype was recorded many times. This chain uses TRBV7-9 with TRBJ2-7, with unresolved D. V lost 5 bases, J lost 6 bases, and 14 bases lay in between. Germline CDR1 reads SEHNR; CDR2 reads FQNEAQ (reference sequence). The CDR3 runs 13 residues. Here the CDR3 DNA reads TGTGCCAGCAGCCCCTTCGCCTGGGGCGAGCAGTACTTC. It is translated as CASSPFAWGEQYF. Together with reference TRBV7-9 and TRBJ2-7, the CDR3 gives the full variable domain: DTGVSQNPRHKITKRGQNVTFRCDPISEHNRLYWYRQTLGQGPEFLTYFQNEAQLEKSRLLSDRFSAERPKGSFSTLEIQRTEQGDSAMYLCASSPFAWGEQYFGPGTRLTVT.

V gene TRBV19 combines with J gene TRBJ1-5; 7 positions agree with TRBD1. The CDR3 spans 14 residues. Germline-derived CDR1 and CDR2 are LNHDA and SQIVND (reference sequence). After removal of 4 bases from V and 6 bases from J, the junction contained 6 bases not matched to a gene. The CDR3 spells CASSTTGASQPQHF. In DNA, the CDR3 is TGTGCCAGTAGTACCACAGGGGCGAGTCAGCCCCAGCATTTT.

To note about this clonotype: This clone may be a read error of a much larger clone one base away. The J gene is TRBJ2-3, the V gene TRBV24-1; TRBD2 is a possible D gene (5 bases). The ends were cut back, 1 base at V and 0 bases at J, with 10 bases in the middle. CDR3 length equals 16 residues. The germline V gene encodes CDR1 KGHDR and CDR2 SFDVKD. The CDR3 DNA sequence: TGTGCCACCAGTGATTTCACCGGGGAGAGCACAGATACGCAGTATTTT. Residues: CATSDFTGESTDTQYF.

This clonotype was recorded at least ten times. V is TRBV11-2 and J is TRBJ2-1; 7 bases match TRBD1. Trimming at V came to 1 base and at J to 6 bases, leaving 6 bases not matched to a gene. The germline V gene encodes CDR1 SGHAT and CDR2 FQNNGV. This CDR3 spans 15 amino acids. CDR3 amino acids: CASSLGRTGLNEQFF. The CDR3 nucleotides are TGTGCCAGCAGCTTAGGAAGGACAGGCCTCAATGAGCAGTTCTTC.

The rearrangement joins TRBV6-5 to TRBJ2-3; D may be TRBD1 (5 bases). CDR1 MNHEY and CDR2 SVGAGI come from the germline V gene. V gave up 6 bases and J gave up 1 base, with 17 bases separating them. This CDR3 has 16 amino acids. CDR3 loop: CASSPRWGGGTDTQYF. The CDR3 region has the DNA TGTGCCAGCAGCCCCCGGTGGGGCGGAGGCACAGATACGCAGTATTTT.

This clonotype was seen at least ten times. The V gene is TRBV5-6, the J gene TRBJ2-7; D uncertain. Trimming stripped 4 bases from V and 4 bases from J, with 15 bases between. The CDR3 is 14 residues long. Germline lookup yields CDR1 SGHDT and CDR2 YYEEEE. CDR3 sequence: CASSRWAQSYEQYF. The CDR3 region has the DNA TGTGCCAGCAGCCGGTGGGCCCAGAGTTACGAGCAGTACTTC.

On this clonotype: At one end the junction does not follow the germline gene, possibly because of a read error. Here the CDR3 DNA reads TGTGCCAGCTCACCAGCAGGGACCACTGAAGTTTTCTTT. The encoded protein is CASSPAGTTEVFF. The chain employs TRBV18 and TRBJ1-1; D might be TRBD1 (5 bases). Per the germline V gene, CDR1 is KGHSH and CDR2 is LQKENI. The CDR3 totals 13 residues.

The genes are TRBV20-1 and TRBJ2-7; TRBD2 aligns across 7 bases. Germline-derived CDR1 and CDR2 are DFQATT and SNEGSKA (reference sequence). This CDR3 contains 13 residues. V lost 6 bases and J lost 2; bases outside the gene matches: 7. Here the CDR3 DNA reads TGCAGTGCCCCATACGGGGGGACCTACGAGCAGTACTTC. This gives the protein CSAPYGGTYEQYF.

The chain employs TRBV28 and TRBJ2-3; D may be TRBD2 (5 bases). Trimming cost V 6 bases and J 0 bases, with 16 bases left between them. The germline V gene has CDR1 MDHEN and CDR2 SYDVKM. CDR3 size: 16 residues. CDR3 protein: CASSPLGDSSTDTQYF. The CDR3 DNA is TGTGCCAGCAGCCCTCTGGGAGACTCTAGCACAGATACGCAGTATTTT.

This clonotype has more than one count but fewer than ten. V usage is TRBV28 and J usage is TRBJ1-5; TRBD1 matches at 9 bases. Germline assignment: CDR1 MDHEN and CDR2 SYDVKM. Trimming removed 6 bases from V and 0 bases from J; junction bases left unmatched: 6. The CDR3 extends over 16 amino acids. For the CDR3, the DNA is TGTGCCAGCAGCCTGGGACAGGGACATAGCAATCAGCCCCAGCATTTT. It is translated as CASSLGQGHSNQPQHF.